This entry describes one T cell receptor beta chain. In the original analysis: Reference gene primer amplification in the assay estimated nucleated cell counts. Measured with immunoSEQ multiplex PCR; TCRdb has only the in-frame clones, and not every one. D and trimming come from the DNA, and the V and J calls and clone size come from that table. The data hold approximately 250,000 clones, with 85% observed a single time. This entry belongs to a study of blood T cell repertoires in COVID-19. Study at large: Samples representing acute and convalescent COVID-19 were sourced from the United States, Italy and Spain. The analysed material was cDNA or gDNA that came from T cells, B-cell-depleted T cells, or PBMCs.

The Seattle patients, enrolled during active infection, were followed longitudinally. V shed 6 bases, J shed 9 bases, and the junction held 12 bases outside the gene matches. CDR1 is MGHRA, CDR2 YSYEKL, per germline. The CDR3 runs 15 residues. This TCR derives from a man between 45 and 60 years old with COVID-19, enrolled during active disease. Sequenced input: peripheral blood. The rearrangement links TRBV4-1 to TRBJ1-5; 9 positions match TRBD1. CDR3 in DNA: TGCGCCAGCAGTCAAATTGGACAGGGGAATAGGCCCCAGCATTTT. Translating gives CASSQIGQGNRPQHF.